These 29 T cell receptor beta chains share one sample of origin, sequenced in a study of blood T cell repertoires in COVID-19. Clones were sequenced by immunoSEQ multiplex PCR, and TCRdb holds only the in-frame ones, with some missing. This table holds about 430,000 clones, nearly 90% found once. The specimen sequenced was PBMCs or T cells enriched from blood (not recorded which). The origin of the receptors is a young woman who had been exposed to COVID-19.

The chain is built from TRBV10-3 and TRBJ2-7; D is ambiguous. The length of the CDR3 is 13 residues. Per the germline V gene, CDR1 is ENHRY and CDR2 is SYGVKD. V lost 0 bases and J 3 bases, leaving 6 bases between the germline ends. The CDR3 nucleotides read TGTGCCATCAGTGAGTCGGTCAGCTACGAGCAGTACTTC. It specifies CAISESVSYEQYF.

Written as DNA, the CDR3 is TGCAGCGTTGCCAGGGGAATGAACACTGAAGCTTTCTTT. Protein sequence: CSVARGMNTEAFF. The V gene is TRBV29-1, the J gene TRBJ1-1, with a tentative D call TRBD1 (6 bases). The CDR3 contains 13 residues. V dropped 4 bases and J dropped 0 bases, with 9 bases sitting between them. CDR1 is SQVTM, CDR2 ANQGSEA, per germline.

This clone was seen a handful of times. The chain uses TRBV5-1 and TRBJ1-1; no clear D gene. The CDR3 contains 13 residues. V lost 2 bases, J lost 1 base, and 6 bases lay in between. Germline CDR1 and CDR2: SGHRS and YFSETQ. This CDR3 reads CASSFGQNTEAFF. The CDR3 DNA reads as TGCGCCAGCAGCTTCGGTCAGAACACTGAAGCTTTCTTT.

V and J are TRBV13 and TRBJ2-5; D uncertain. The V end lost 4 bases, the J end lost 4 bases, and 7 bases lay between the germline ends. CDR3 length: 12 amino acids. Germline assignment: CDR1 PRHDT and CDR2 FYEKMQ (reference sequence). CDR3 DNA sequence: TGTGCCAGCAGCTCTATCGGAGAGACCCAGTACTTC. Translation: CASSSIGETQYF.

The rearrangement uses TRBV9 and TRBJ2-1, with D perhaps matching TRBD2 (6 bases). V was clipped by 3 bases and J by 5 bases, with 9 bases between them. CDR1 is SGDLS and CDR2 is YYNGEE in the germline V gene. CDR3 length: 13 amino acids. In DNA, the CDR3 is TGTGCCAGCAGCGCACTAGCTAACAATGAGCAGTTCTTC. Amino acids: CASSALANNEQFF.

This chain connects TRBV15 to TRBJ1-5, with a tentative D call TRBD1 (5 bases). Germline-derived CDR1 and CDR2 are LNHNV and YYDKDF (reference sequence). CDR3 size: 14 residues. Trimming took off 4 bases at V and 1 base at J, with 8 bases between the two ends. DNA for the CDR3: TGTGCCACCAGCATTCCAGGGAGCAATCAGCCCCAGCATTTT. Amino acids: CATSIPGSNQPQHF. Full variable domain (remainder filled in from reference TRBV15 and TRBJ1-5): DAMVIQNPRYQVTQFGKPVTLSCSQTLNHNVMYWYQQKSSQAPKLLFHYYDKDFNNEADTPDNFQSRRPNTSFCFLDIRSPGLGDTAMYLCATSIPGSNQPQHFGDGTRLSIL.

The chain couples TRBV4-2 to TRBJ1-1; no clear D gene. CDR1 LGHNA and CDR2 YNFKEQ come from the germline V gene. The V gene lost 3 bases and the J gene lost 2 bases, with 10 bases spanning the gap. This CDR3 comprises 14 residues. Here the CDR3 DNA reads TGTGCCAGCAGCCAGGGAGGGAGCAACACTGAAGCTTTCTTT. Translated, it gives CASSQGGSNTEAFF.

The chain joins TRBV11-3 to TRBJ2-3, with D maybe TRBD1 (7 bases). Germline values: CDR1 SGHNT, CDR2 YENEEA. With 5 bases removed from V and 2 bases from J, the gap between germline ends came to 14 bases. The CDR3 length is 15 residues. The CDR3: CASSAPGGITDTQYF. The DNA of the CDR3 is TGTGCCAGCAGCGCCCCAGGGGGGATCACAGATACGCAGTATTTT.

The J gene is TRBJ2-2, the V gene TRBV27, with 9 bases fitting TRBD1. Trimming removed 4 bases from V and 2 bases from J; junction bases left unmatched: 2. The length of the CDR3 is 15 residues. The germline CDR1 and CDR2 sequences are MNHEY and SMNVEV (reference sequence). For the CDR3, the DNA is TGTGCCAGCAGTTGGGGACAGGGTAACACCGGGGAGCTGTTTTTT. Its protein is CASSWGQGNTGELFF.

The chain couples TRBV27 to TRBJ2-5; TRBD1 agrees at 9 bases. This CDR3 is 13 amino acids long. Germline lookup yields CDR1 MNHEY and CDR2 SMNVEV (reference sequence). Trimming at V came to 6 bases and at J to 10 bases, leaving 9 bases not matched to a gene. The CDR3 spells CASRVGTGLYQYF. In nucleotides, the CDR3 is TGTGCCAGCAGGGTTGGGACAGGGTTATACCAGTACTTC.

This sequence joins TRBV4-2 and TRBJ1-3, with D possibly being TRBD1 (6 bases). This CDR3 has 16 residues. Germline CDR1 and CDR2: LGHNA and YNFKEQ. The V end lost 0 bases, the J end lost 4 bases, and 13 bases lay between the germline ends. This chain's CDR3 is CASSQDIGGGGNTIYF. The CDR3 coding sequence is TGTGCCAGCAGCCAAGATATTGGGGGCGGAGGAAACACCATATATTTT.

This sequence joins TRBV5-1 and TRBJ2-7; possible D gene TRBD1, 7 bases. The CDR3 is 14 amino acids. Trimming stripped 4 bases from V and 1 base from J, with 12 bases between. The germline CDR1 and CDR2 sequences are SGHRS and YFSETQ. In DNA, the CDR3 is TGCGCCAGCAGCGGGGGGACAGTTTCCTACGAGCAGTACTTC. Protein sequence: CASSGGTVSYEQYF.

This chain uses TRBV18 with TRBJ2-7, with D possibly TRBD2 on 6 matching bases. The V end was cut by 1 base, the J end by 4 bases, with 20 bases between. This CDR3 contains 17 residues. Germline CDR1 and CDR2: KGHSH and LQKENI. The DNA of the CDR3 is TGTGCCAGCTCACCACTCAGGAGTCGCGGGGAACTATACGAGCAGTACTTC. Protein product: CASSPLRSRGELYEQYF.

The CDR3 DNA is TGCGCCAGCAGCCGAGGAGGAAGCTCCTACGAGCAGTACTTC. Residues: CASSRGGSSYEQYF. The rearrangement links TRBV4-3 to TRBJ2-7, with D possibly TRBD2 on 5 matching bases. The ends were cut back, 4 bases at V and 0 bases at J, with 10 bases in the middle. The CDR3 loop spans 14 amino acids. Germline-derived CDR1 and CDR2 are LGHNA and YSLEER.

The rearrangement joins TRBV2 to TRBJ2-7; D is possibly TRBD1 (5 bases). CDR1 is SNHLY and CDR2 is FYNNEI in the germline V gene. The CDR3 is 16 residues long. Deletions cut 0 bases from V and 2 bases from J, with 14 bases between. The CDR3 DNA sequence: TGTGCCAGCAGTGAAGCGCTTGACAGCTCAGCCTACGAGCAGTACTTC. It encodes CASSEALDSSAYEQYF.

This rearrangement joins TRBV18 to TRBJ2-1, with 11 bases fitting TRBD2. The germline gives CDR1 KGHSH, CDR2 LQKENI. J gave up 9 bases and V 4 bases, and 14 bases lay outside the gene matches. CDR3 length: 17 amino acids. As DNA, the CDR3 is TGTGCCAGCTCACGCCAACTAGCGGGAGAGTATACGGGTGAGCAGTTCTTC. The encoded protein is CASSRQLAGEYTGEQFF.

The chain combines TRBV19 with TRBJ2-5, with a weak D call TRBD2 (6 bases). The CDR3 loop spans 15 amino acids. The V and J ends lost 5 bases and 5 bases respectively, with 18 bases between them. Germline-derived CDR1 and CDR2 are LNHDA and SQIVND (reference sequence). The CDR3 DNA reads TGTGCCAGTAGTCCCGGGTTAGGGAGGTTGGAGACCCAGTACTTC. As protein: CASSPGLGRLETQYF.

This sequence joins TRBV28 and TRBJ2-1; 11 bases fit TRBD1. The CDR3 covers 17 residues. Germline loops: CDR1 MDHEN, CDR2 SYDVKM. Germline trimming cut 5 bases from V and 8 bases from J; bases unmatched to any gene: 14. CDR3 nucleotide sequence: TGTGCCAGCAGTCTACTCAGCCGGGACAGGGGGACCGATGAGCAGTTCTTC. This translates into CASSLLSRDRGTDEQFF.

In nucleotides, the CDR3 is TGTGCCAGCACCTGGACTAACACAGATACGCAGTATTTT. Translation gives CASTWTNTDTQYF. The chain combines TRBV12-3 or TRBV12-4 with TRBJ2-3, with a weak D call TRBD2 (6 bases). CDR3 length: 13 amino acids. Trimming removed 7 bases from V and 2 bases from J, with 10 bases in between.

The chain recombines TRBV5-4 with TRBJ2-2; 7 bases match TRBD2. Germline lookup yields CDR1 SGHNT and CDR2 YYREEE (reference sequence). The CDR3 has 16 amino acids. Losses at the gene ends were 2 bases for V and 2 bases for J; bases not matched to a gene: 6. This CDR3 is CASSLRASGNTGELFF. The CDR3 DNA reads as TGTGCCAGCAGCTTAAGGGCTAGCGGAAACACCGGGGAGCTGTTTTTT.

This clone was seen a single time. The V gene is TRBV4-2, the J gene TRBJ2-1, with D perhaps TRBD2 (6 bases). The CDR3 consists of 17 residues. V lost 0 bases and J 4 bases, leaving 16 bases between the germline ends. Germline CDR1 is LGHNA and CDR2 is YNFKEQ. Here the CDR3 reads CASSQDWARGVYNEQFF. CDR3 sequence (DNA): TGTGCCAGCAGCCAAGATTGGGCGCGGGGAGTGTACAATGAGCAGTTCTTC.

The gene calls are TRBV7-2 and TRBJ2-7; 16 nucleotides line up with TRBD2. J lost 7 bases, V lost 0 bases, and 6 bases had no gene match. The CDR3 loop spans 17 amino acids. Per the germline V gene, CDR1 is SGHTA and CDR2 is FQGNSA. The CDR3 DNA sequence: TGTGCCAGCAGCTTAGCTTGGGGACTAGCGGGGGGGCAAGAGCAGTACTTC. Its translation is CASSLAWGLAGGQEQYF.

The gene calls are TRBV3-1 (or the pseudogene TRBV3-2) and TRBJ2-7, with a weak D call TRBD1 (5 bases). CDR1 and CDR2 from the germline V gene are LGHDT and YNNKEL (reference sequence). The CDR3 is 13 residues long. Trimming stripped 4 bases from V and 0 bases from J, with 7 bases between. This CDR3 is CASSRQSSYEQYF. The CDR3, as DNA: TGTGCCAGCAGCCGACAGAGCTCCTACGAGCAGTACTTC.

This sequence joins TRBV23-1 and TRBJ2-7; 9 nucleotides line up with TRBD1. TRBV23-1 qualifies as an ORF whose function is uncertain. The CDR3 has 15 residues. The trim removed 4 bases at V and 2 bases at J, leaving 6 bases unmatched. This CDR3 reads CASSPGTGNPYEQYF. CDR3 DNA: TGCGCCAGCAGTCCCGGGACAGGGAACCCCTACGAGCAGTACTTC.

The genes are TRBV27 and TRBJ2-7, with D possibly being TRBD2 (6 bases). The germline V gene encodes CDR1 MNHEY and CDR2 SMNVEV (reference sequence). V lost 2 bases to trimming and J lost 7 bases, with 12 bases between them. CDR3 length equals 13 residues. The CDR3 here is CASSLDDGGEQYF. The CDR3 nucleotides are TGTGCCAGCAGTTTAGACGACGGGGGAGAGCAGTACTTC.

The chain combines TRBV18 with TRBJ2-2; tentatively, D is TRBD1 (6 bases). The V gene's germline CDR1 is KGHSH and CDR2 LQKENI. The CDR3 loop spans 15 amino acids. V lost 3 bases to trimming and J lost 5 bases, with 13 bases between them. In nucleotides, the CDR3 is TGTGCCAGCTCACCGGGGGCTACCTCAACCGGGGAGCTGTTTTTT. It is translated as CASSPGATSTGELFF.

The gene calls are TRBV28 and TRBJ1-5; weak D call: TRBD1 (5 bases). There are 15 residues in the CDR3. Trimming removed 5 bases at V and 8 bases at J, with 19 bases between. Germline CDR1 reads MDHEN; CDR2 reads SYDVKM. The CDR3 loop is CASSILMGGKKPQHF. The CDR3 DNA follows: TGTGCCAGCAGTATACTTATGGGGGGTAAGAAGCCCCAGCATTTT.

The chain employs TRBV12-1 and TRBJ1-2. TRBV12-1 is a pseudogene segment. The length of the CDR3 is 16 residues. The CDR3 reads CASSFKTRDCSYGYTF. In DNA form, the CDR3 reads TGTGCCAGCAGCTTTAAGACCCGGGACTGTAGCTATGGCTACACCTTC.

V is TRBV7-9 and J is TRBJ1-5; D might be TRBD1 (6 bases). This CDR3 has 13 amino acids. The germline V gene has CDR1 SEHNR and CDR2 FQNEAQ (reference sequence). Trimming shortened V by 5 bases and J by 7 bases, and 12 bases separated the two germline ends. The chain's CDR3 is CASSLQGSQPQHF. The CDR3 DNA sequence: TGTGCCAGCAGCCTACAGGGTTCCCAGCCCCAGCATTTT.